The rows below give T cell receptor beta chains drawn from one sample of a study of brain T cells in children with intractable seizures. Only in-frame clones appear in the TCRdb table, and some are missing; sequencing was by immunoSEQ multiplex PCR. Of approximately 330,000 clones listed, approximately 93% were seen once; the top ten hold 5.5% to 6%. Here the sequenced sample was peripheral blood, taken approximately 5 months after surgery. Receptors originate from a boy in the first two years of life with tuberous sclerosis and intractable seizures. Both conserved end residues are part of each CDR3. A D gene is named only where the DNA matches it firmly. Size is omitted from some rows. Given values are once, few, many or a class for expanded clones.

cdr3_nt cdr3_aa d_call cdr3_length j_call v_call clone_size
TGTGCCTGGAGTGTATTGGGGGCAGAGACCCAGTACTTC CAWSVLGAETQYF - 13 TRBJ2-5 TRBV30 -
TGTGCCAGCACCCTATCGGCTAGCGGGGGGGCAGATACGCAGTATTTT CASTLSASGGADTQYF TRBD2 16 TRBJ2-3 TRBV2 -
TGTGCCAGCAGCTCGACAGGGTTCCGCGAGCAGTACTTC CASSSTGFREQYF TRBD1 13 TRBJ2-7 TRBV7-2 -
TGTGCCAGCAGGACAGACTGGGGCAGTGGCTACGAGCAGTACTTC CASRTDWGSGYEQYF - 15 TRBJ2-7 TRBV6-5 -
TGTGCCAGTAGTACGACAGGGGGCGGGCCCTATGGCTACACCTTC CASSTTGGGPYGYTF TRBD1 15 TRBJ1-2 TRBV19 -
TGTGCCAGCAGCCGGGCGGGGTTGGGGCCTTTACAAGAAGCTTTCTTT CASSRAGLGPLQEAFF - 16 TRBJ1-1 TRBV7-2 -
TGTGCCAGTAGTAGATCGGGGCTCTACAATGAGCAGTTCTTC CASSRSGLYNEQFF - 14 TRBJ2-1 TRBV19 -
TGTGCCAGCAGCTTAAGTAGACAGGGAGGTCTGTTCTTC CASSLSRQGGLFF - 13 TRBJ2-1 TRBV11-3 -
TGTGCCAGCAGTCGCCGGGACCTCACAGCGCAGTATTTT CASSRRDLTAQYF - 13 TRBJ2-3 TRBV28 -
TGTGCCAGCAGCGGCGTAGGGTTGGCTGGCGGGGAGCTGTTTTTT CASSGVGLAGGELFF - 15 TRBJ2-2 TRBV3-1/TRBV3-2 -
TGCGCCAGCAGCCAATGGCTAGCGGGGTCCGAGACCCAGTACTTC CASSQWLAGSETQYF TRBD2 15 TRBJ2-5 TRBV4-1 -
TGTGCCAGCAGTTGGGCAGGCGAGGTAGAGACCCAGTACTTC CASSWAGEVETQYF - 14 TRBJ2-5 TRBV28 -
TGTGCCAGCAGTCAAGGGACTAGCGGGAACACCGGGGAGCTGTTTTTT CASSQGTSGNTGELFF TRBD2 16 TRBJ2-2 TRBV2 once
TGTGCCAGCTCACCATTGGAACTGAGAGGCACAGATACGCAGTATTTT CASSPLELRGTDTQYF - 16 TRBJ2-3 TRBV18 -
TGTGCCAGCAGACTTATTGGTCCAGGGAATGAGCAGTTCTTC CASRLIGPGNEQFF - 14 TRBJ2-1 TRBV5-4 -
TGTGCCAGTAGTGCGGGGCTCGGCTACGAGCAGTACTTC CASSAGLGYEQYF - 13 TRBJ2-7 TRBV19 -
TGTGCCAGCAGCCAAGGTTCGGGGGCCCGAAACACCATATATTTT CASSQGSGARNTIYF - 15 TRBJ1-3 TRBV3-1/TRBV3-2 -
TGTGCCAGCAGCCCACACCCACTAGCGGCAGATACGCAGTATTTT CASSPHPLAADTQYF TRBD2 15 TRBJ2-3 TRBV6-5 -
TGTGCCAGCAGTTTATCCACAGAATCTAACTATGGCTACACCTTC CASSLSTESNYGYTF - 15 TRBJ1-2 TRBV27 -
TGTGCCTGGGACAACTCTGGAAACACCATATATTTT CAWDNSGNTIYF - 12 TRBJ1-3 TRBV30 few
TGTGCCAGCAGTTTAAGGGGGCTTAATGAAAAACTGTTTTTT CASSLRGLNEKLFF TRBD1 14 TRBJ1-4 TRBV27 -
TGTGCCAGTAGTATCGAAGGCAGGGGGCGTCAAAGTACAGATACGCAGTATTTT CASSIEGRGRQSTDTQYF TRBD1 18 TRBJ2-3 TRBV19 -
TGTGCCAGCAGTTTATCGCCGAACTACCTTAGCGGGGGGGCCGATGAGCAGTTCTTC CASSLSPNYLSGGADEQFF TRBD2 19 TRBJ2-1 TRBV27 -
TGTGCCAGCAGCGGGGGAGGGCGGGAGGACAAAAACATTCAGTACTTC CASSGGGREDKNIQYF TRBD2 16 TRBJ2-4 TRBV28 -
TGTGCCATCAGGATGACAGGGGGCCGCTACGAGCAGTACTTC CAIRMTGGRYEQYF TRBD1 14 TRBJ2-7 TRBV10-3 -
TGTGCCAGCAGCGCCCGGATGAATGGCTACACCTTC CASSARMNGYTF - 12 TRBJ1-2 TRBV11-2 once
TGTGCCAGCAGCCCCGGGGTAAACATTCAGTACTTC CASSPGVNIQYF - 12 TRBJ2-4 TRBV9 -
TGTGCCAGCTGGGCTGGGGAGCTGTTTTTT CASWAGELFF - 10 TRBJ2-2 TRBV12-3/TRBV12-4 once
TGTGCCAGCAACGGGATAGATGAGCAGTTCTTC CASNGIDEQFF - 11 TRBJ2-1 TRBV2 -
TGTGCCAGCAGCCCCCCAACGACTAGCGGGAGGGCCAATCCCCTCAAAAACATTCAGTACTTC CASSPPTTSGRANPLKNIQYF TRBD2 21 TRBJ2-4 TRBV4-2 -
TGTGCCAGCAGCAAGGACTTGGCCTACGAGCAGTACTTC CASSKDLAYEQYF - 13 TRBJ2-7 TRBV9 -
TGCGCCAGCAGCTTGGAACTAGCCTCCAATGAGCAGTTCTTC CASSLELASNEQFF - 14 TRBJ2-1 TRBV5-1 once
TGTGCCAGCAGCTCCATCAAGCCGGGACAGGGCATCTACACCGGGGAGCTGTTTTTT CASSSIKPGQGIYTGELFF TRBD1 19 TRBJ2-2 TRBV11-2 -
TGCAGCGCCGAAAGGGCAGGCCCTAGCACAGATACGCAGTATTTT CSAERAGPSTDTQYF - 15 TRBJ2-3 TRBV29-1 -
TGTGCCAGCAGCTGGGGACAGGGGGCAAACTATGGCTACACCTTC CASSWGQGANYGYTF TRBD1 15 TRBJ1-2 TRBV7-9 -
TGTGCCAGCAGCTTAGGGGTGGGTTTGAACACTGAAGCTTTCTTT CASSLGVGLNTEAFF - 15 TRBJ1-1 TRBV7-8 once
TGTGCCAGCAGCTCCGGGGGAACCGGGGAGCTGTTTTTT CASSSGGTGELFF - 13 TRBJ2-2 TRBV13 -
TGCAGCGTTGAACCCGAGCGGCGAGAACGCCGCGAGCAGTTCTTC CSVEPERRERREQFF - 15 TRBJ2-1 TRBV29-1 -
TGTGCCAGCAGCTTAGGACAGGGAGTGAACACTGAAGCTTTCTTT CASSLGQGVNTEAFF TRBD1 15 TRBJ1-1 TRBV7-6 -
TGTGCCATCGGAAACAACAGGGAGGGAAATTCACCCCTCCACTTT CAIGNNREGNSPLHF - 15 TRBJ1-6 TRBV10-3 -
TGTGCCACCTCCCGGGACAACTCTGGAAACACCATATATTTT CATSRDNSGNTIYF - 14 TRBJ1-3 TRBV28 -
TGTGCCATTACGGTGAACACTGAAGCTTTCTTT CAITVNTEAFF - 11 TRBJ1-1 TRBV13 -
TGCAGCGTTGAAGATGCACAGCTCACCGGGGAGCTGTTTTTT CSVEDAQLTGELFF - 14 TRBJ2-2 TRBV29-1 -
TGTGCCAGCAGCTTATCCCCGGGGCAGGATACGCAGTATTTT CASSLSPGQDTQYF - 14 TRBJ2-3 TRBV7-3 -
TGTGCCTGCTCAGATAACACTGAAGCTTTCTTT CACSDNTEAFF - 11 TRBJ1-1 TRBV30 -
TGTGCCAGTAGTATTGTAGCGAGTGAGCAGTTCTTC CASSIVASEQFF - 12 TRBJ2-1 TRBV19 -
TGTGCCAGCATTCATTACCGGGGCCCAAACCTCTACGAGCAGTACTTC CASIHYRGPNLYEQYF - 16 TRBJ2-7 TRBV21-1 -
TGTGCCAGTACCACTACAGAAGACAGGGGCTCTGAAGCTTTCTTT CASTTTEDRGSEAFF TRBD1 15 TRBJ1-1 TRBV19 -
TGTGCCTGCCTAATAAAGGGGGGATACTATGGCTACACCTTC CACLIKGGYYGYTF - 14 TRBJ1-2 TRBV30 -
TGCGCCAGCAGCGCACAACCGGGACCGAGCTCCTACAATGAGCAGTTCTTC CASSAQPGPSSYNEQFF - 17 TRBJ2-1 TRBV5-1 -
TGTGCCAGCTCGCCGACCGGGCCGAGCTCTGGAAACACCATATATTTT CASSPTGPSSGNTIYF - 16 TRBJ1-3 TRBV18 -
TGTGCCAGTAGGGACCTAGATTCCTACAATGAGCAGTTCTTC CASRDLDSYNEQFF - 14 TRBJ2-1 TRBV19 -
TGTGCCAGCAGCTTAAATGGCGGTTACACAGATACGCAGTATTTT CASSLNGGYTDTQYF - 15 TRBJ2-3 TRBV7-3 -
TGTGCCAGCAGTAACTATGGGCGGACTTCCTACGAGCAGTACTTC CASSNYGRTSYEQYF - 15 TRBJ2-7 TRBV6-2/TRBV6-3 -
TGTGCCAGCAGCTTATTGTCCAACAGGGTTAACACCGGGGAGCTGTTTTTT CASSLLSNRVNTGELFF - 17 TRBJ2-2 TRBV7-9 -
TGTGCCAGCAGGGTACTAGCGGGAGAGTTCAATGAGCAGTTCTTC CASRVLAGEFNEQFF TRBD2 15 TRBJ2-1 TRBV2 once
TGTGCCAGCATAGAGCGGGAGTCCGACGAGCAGTACTTC CASIERESDEQYF TRBD2 13 TRBJ2-7 TRBV7-8 once
TGTGCCAGCAGCTTAGATAGCCCCTCCAGGTCCCTCGAGCAGTACTTC CASSLDSPSRSLEQYF - 16 TRBJ2-7 TRBV11-2 -
TGTGCCAGCAGTTACAACAGGGACAATGAGCAGTTCTTC CASSYNRDNEQFF - 13 TRBJ2-1 TRBV6-2/TRBV6-3 -
TGTGCCAGCAGCTTGGGACAGGGGGGGGTCTCCTACGAGCAGTACTTC CASSLGQGGVSYEQYF TRBD1 16 TRBJ2-7 TRBV7-9 once